These 24 T cell receptor beta chains share one sample of origin, sequenced in a study of blood T cells in healthy people across ages (dated by TCRdb to the mid-2010s). The library came from 5' RACE. The instrument was an Illumina HiSeq 2500. A second PCR of about 6 to 11 cycles was run with a J-beta primer mix and a sample-barcoded 5' primer. Through fastp at Q25 and MiXCR, TCRdb rebuilt clones from the public reads, retaining in-frame beta chains. One record per CDR3 amino acid sequence lists the most common genes and DNA. The sample data list roughly 1 million distinct CDR3 sequences, and 25% of these were observed just once. The ten largest clones represent about 0.8% of the sample. The same data also went into a second study, on T cells of mothers and their children.

Sequenced sample: blood. All receptors come from a girl aged 2-10 years in good health.

This clonotype was detected only a few times. The chain employs TRBV7-2 and TRBJ2-5; a possible D gene is TRBD1 (6 bases). The assigned J gene may be wrong: the sequence end matches TRBJ2-7 better. CDR3 length: 14 amino acids. Germline loops: CDR1 SGHTA, CDR2 FQGNSA. This CDR3 reads CASSLTPGVAEQYF. DNA for the CDR3: TGTGCCAGCAGCTTAACTCCAGGGGTGGCCGAGCAGTACTTC.

V and J are TRBV4-1 and TRBJ2-4; D unresolved. The ends were cut back, 4 bases at V and 4 bases at J, with 20 bases in the middle. The CDR3 contains 17 residues. Germline-derived CDR1 and CDR2 are MGHRA and YSYEKL. The CDR3 sequence: CASSPLLVSQAKNIQYF. In DNA, the CDR3 is TGCGCCAGCAGCCCCTTGCTGGTCTCTCAGGCAAAAAACATTCAGTACTTC.

The chain links TRBV20-1 to TRBJ2-7, with 7 bases aligning to TRBD2. Germline V lookup: CDR1 DFQATT, CDR2 SNEGSKA (reference sequence). This CDR3 has 13 amino acids. Trimming cost V 3 bases and J 3 bases; bases outside gene matches: 5. CDR3 sequence reads: CSARPPGGYEQYF. CDR3 nucleotides: TGCAGTGCTAGGCCCCCGGGGGGCTACGAGCAGTACTTC.

V and J are TRBV6-6 and TRBJ2-1; D gene uncertain. This CDR3 comprises 14 residues. The germline gives CDR1 MNHNY, CDR2 SVGAGI (reference sequence). V gave up 8 bases and J gave up 0 bases, with 11 bases separating them. DNA of the CDR3: TGTGCCAGCTACTATTTGAGCTCCTACAATGAGCAGTTCTTC. Protein product: CASYYLSSYNEQFF.

The J gene is TRBJ2-7, the V gene TRBV20-1, with 11 bases that match TRBD2. J lost 3 bases, V lost 0 bases, and 4 bases had no gene match. The CDR3 spans 15 residues. Germline V gene lookup returns CDR1 DFQATT and CDR2 SNEGSKA (reference sequence). The CDR3 reads CSAREPTSGNYEQYF. The CDR3 DNA is TGCAGTGCTAGAGAACCGACTAGCGGGAACTACGAGCAGTACTTC.

The J gene is TRBJ1-6, the V gene TRBV6-1; weak D call: TRBD1 (5 bases). The V end was cut by 11 bases, the J end by 8 bases, with 16 bases between. Germline loops: CDR1 MNHNS, CDR2 SASEGT. The CDR3 covers 13 residues. The CDR3 loop reads CAARAGLDSPLHF. Written as DNA, the CDR3 is TGTGCCGCCCGCGCGGGACTGGATTCACCCCTCCACTTT.

V is TRBV18 and J is TRBJ2-5; D is undetermined. CDR1 KGHSH and CDR2 LQKENI come from the germline V gene. V was trimmed by 2 bases and J by 5 bases, leaving 12 bases between them. The CDR3 loop spans 14 amino acids. CDR3 sequence: CASSPSNLRETQYF. CDR3 in DNA: TGTGCCAGCTCACCAAGTAATCTGAGGGAGACCCAGTACTTC. Variable domain in full (rest from reference TRBV18 and TRBJ2-5): NAGVMQNPRHLVRRRGQEARLRCSPMKGHSHVYWYRQLPEEGLKFMVYLQKENIIDESGMPKERFSAEFPKEGPSILRIQQVVRGDSAAYFCASSPSNLRETQYFGPGTRLLVL.

This clonotype was detected only a few times. The genes are TRBV28 and TRBJ1-1; 8 bases are a match to TRBD1. The V and J ends lost 8 bases and 3 bases, in that order; junction bases with no gene match: 8. From germline, CDR1 is MDHEN and CDR2 SYDVKM. The CDR3 length is 14 residues. The CDR3 region has the DNA TGTGCCAGCCAAAGGACAGGGAGATACACTGAAGCTTTCTTT. Protein: CASQRTGRYTEAFF.

V is TRBV12-3 or TRBV12-4 and J is TRBJ2-5; tentatively, D is TRBD1 (6 bases). Judging by the DNA end, TRBJ2-7 fits better; the J call may be wrong. CDR3 length: 14 amino acids. The CDR3 coding sequence is TGTGCCAGCAGTTTTAGGTGGGGGCCCTACGAGCAGTACTTC. Amino acid sequence: CASSFRWGPYEQYF.

The chain carries TRBV20-1 and TRBJ2-5; 7 bases map to TRBD2. Matching the DNA end better, TRBJ2-1 makes the J call doubtful. CDR1 and CDR2 (germline): DFQATT, SNEGSKA (reference sequence). The CDR3 is made up of 11 amino acids. In DNA, the CDR3 is TGCAGTGTTGGGAGGGTTCGGGAGCAGTTCTTC. Translated: CSVGRVREQFF.

The gene calls are TRBV4-3 and TRBJ1-5; no firm D call. Germline CDR1 and CDR2: LGHNA and YSLEER. The CDR3 totals 15 residues. Trimming shortened V by 1 base and J by 7 bases, and 14 bases separated the two germline ends. The CDR3 DNA reads as TGCGCCAGCAGCCAAGCCCCTGGTTCTGGGCAGCCCCAGCATTTT. Its protein product is CASSQAPGSGQPQHF.

This clonotype appeared a few times. The chain joins TRBV10-2 to TRBJ1-1; possible D gene TRBD1, 6 bases. Between the trimmed V and J ends, which lost 5 bases and 5 bases, there was a span of 12 bases. Germline lookup yields CDR1 WSHSY and CDR2 SAAADI. The CDR3 covers 13 residues. The DNA of the CDR3 is TGCGCCAGCAGTCAACAGGGAAGTACTGAAGCTTTCTTT. Translated: CASSQQGSTEAFF.

As DNA, the CDR3 is TGTGCCAGCAGCCGCCAAAGGTGGACAGTGCCCTCCTACAATGAGCAGTTCTTC. Translation gives CASSRQRWTVPSYNEQFF. The V call is TRBV28, the J call TRBJ2-1; TRBD1 is a possible D gene (6 bases). The CDR3 extends over 18 amino acids. V lost 6 bases and J lost 0, with 21 bases in between. Germline V gives CDR1 MDHEN, CDR2 SYDVKM.

The chain carries TRBV28 and TRBJ2-5, with 9 bases lining up with TRBD2. Germline CDR1 reads MDHEN; CDR2 reads SYDVKM. V shed 6 bases and J 5 bases; nucleotides not matched to a gene: 7. This CDR3 is built from 14 residues. The CDR3, as DNA: TGTGCCAGCAGCTTAGCGGGAGCCAAGGAGACCCAGTACTTC. Its protein is CASSLAGAKETQYF.

The V call is TRBV5-5, the J call TRBJ1-1; D gene unclear. Per germline, CDR1 SGHKS and CDR2 YYEKEE (reference sequence). CDR3 length equals 15 residues. The ends were cut back, 4 bases at V and 0 bases at J, with 13 bases in the middle. This chain's CDR3 is CASSLTLHLNTEAFF. CDR3 bases: TGTGCCAGCAGCCTAACCCTACACCTGAACACTGAAGCTTTCTTT.

This clonotype was seen only a few times. The chain uses TRBV27 and TRBJ2-3, with 8 nucleotides matching TRBD2. The CDR3 spans 16 residues. CDR1 and CDR2 (germline): MNHEY, SMNVEV (reference sequence). Trimming at V came to 3 bases and at J to 4 bases, leaving 9 bases not matched to a gene. CDR3 bases: TGTGCCAGCAGTTTTCCCCCTCGGGGGGGCTCAGATACGCAGTATTTT. This sequence encodes CASSFPPRGGSDTQYF.

This chain links TRBV6-1 with TRBJ2-5, with TRBD1 matching 9 bases. The DNA end is more similar to TRBJ2-1, so the J call may be wrong. CDR1 MNHNS and CDR2 SASEGT come from the germline V gene. The CDR3 runs to 15 residues. CDR3 DNA: TGTGCCAGCAGTGAACCCGGGACAGGGTTTAATGAGCAGTTCTTC. This sequence encodes CASSEPGTGFNEQFF.

The chain has TRBV4-1 and TRBJ2-7; TRBD2 matches 12 bases. J lost 11 bases, V lost 0 bases, and 5 bases had no gene match. This CDR3 region has 14 residues. CDR1 and CDR2 from the germline V gene are MGHRA and YSYEKL. This chain's CDR3 is CASSQEASGRAEYF. The CDR3 nucleotides read TGCGCCAGCAGCCAAGAGGCTAGCGGGAGGGCCGAGTACTTC.

This clonotype turned up a few times. The rearrangement links TRBV20-1 to TRBJ1-1; the match to TRBD1 covers 7 bases. J lost 1 base, V lost 0 bases, and 2 bases had no gene match. The germline gives CDR1 DFQATT, CDR2 SNEGSKA (reference sequence). The CDR3 totals 14 residues. The CDR3 sequence is CSARENRGNTEAFF. CDR3 nucleotide sequence: TGCAGTGCTAGAGAAAACAGGGGGAACACTGAAGCTTTCTTT.

This sequence joins TRBV28 and TRBJ1-3; TRBD1 matches at 9 bases. J gave up 2 bases and V 2 bases, and 10 bases lay outside the gene matches. The CDR3 is made up of 18 amino acids. Germline V gene data show CDR1 as MDHEN and CDR2 as SYDVKM. The CDR3 sequence is CASSLPIFRDRAGNTIYF. CDR3 nucleotide sequence: TGTGCCAGCAGTTTACCTATTTTCCGGGACAGGGCTGGAAACACCATATATTTT.

There are a few counts of this clonotype. The rearrangement uses TRBV29-1 and TRBJ2-7, with D unresolved. CDR1 is SQVTM and CDR2 is ANQGSEA in the germline V gene. This CDR3 has 13 residues. Trimming shortened V by 4 bases and J by 0 bases, and 10 bases separated the two germline ends. The chain's CDR3 is CSVVGRVSYEQYF. DNA of the CDR3: TGCAGCGTTGTGGGCAGAGTCTCCTACGAGCAGTACTTC.

This clonotype was seen more than once but under ten times. This chain joins TRBV4-1 and TRBJ1-2, with a possible D match to TRBD1 (6 bases). Trimming took off 0 bases at V and 5 bases at J, with 13 bases between the two ends. The CDR3 has 15 residues. The germline V gene has CDR1 MGHRA and CDR2 YSYEKL. CDR3 coding DNA: TGCGCCAGCAGCCAAGAAAAAACAGGGACTTATGGCTACACCTTC. Its translation: CASSQEKTGTYGYTF.

The V and J genes are TRBV25-1 and TRBJ1-1, with D possibly TRBD1 on 6 matching bases. The CDR3 spans 13 residues. The V gene's germline CDR1 is MGHDK and CDR2 SYGVNS. V was trimmed by 7 bases and J by 0 bases, leaving 9 bases between them. CDR3 in DNA: TGTGCCAGCATGGGGGGCTTGAACACTGAAGCTTTCTTT. It is translated as CASMGGLNTEAFF.

The chain carries TRBV29-1 and TRBJ2-3; the match to TRBD1 covers 11 bases. Germline CDR1 and CDR2: SQVTM and ANQGSEA. This CDR3 is built from 15 residues. J was trimmed by 2 bases and V by 1 base; bases with no gene match: 2. CDR3 loop: CSVEGTGGITDTQYF. The CDR3 region has the DNA TGCAGCGTTGAAGGGACAGGGGGCATCACAGATACGCAGTATTTT.